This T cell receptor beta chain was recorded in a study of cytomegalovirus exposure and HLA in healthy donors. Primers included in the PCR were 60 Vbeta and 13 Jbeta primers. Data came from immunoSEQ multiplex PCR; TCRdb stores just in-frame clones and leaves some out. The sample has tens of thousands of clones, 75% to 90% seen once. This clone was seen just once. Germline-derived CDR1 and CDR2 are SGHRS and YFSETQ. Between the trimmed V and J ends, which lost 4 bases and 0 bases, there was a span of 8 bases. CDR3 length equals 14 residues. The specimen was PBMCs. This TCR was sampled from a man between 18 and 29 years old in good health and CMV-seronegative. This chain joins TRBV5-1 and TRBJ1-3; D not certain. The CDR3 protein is CASSQFLSGNTIYF. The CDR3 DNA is TGCGCCAGCAGCCAGTTCCTCTCTGGAAACACCATATATTTT.